This T cell receptor beta chain was retrieved from a study of blood T cells in healthy people across ages (dated by TCRdb to 2014 to 2015). Regarding the research as a whole: In model experiments, roughly one uniquely barcoded TCR beta cDNA molecule per two T cells was captured by template switching. To track age-related changes in TCR beta repertoire diversity, the study relied on deep sequencing normalized with unique cDNA molecular identifiers. The donors were split into four age groups: young (average approximately 16 years), middle-aged (roughly 40), aged (about 62) and long-lived (approximately 80). To avoid experimental bias, donors of different ages were distributed randomly across sequencing lanes. For two donors (one aged 18 to 30 and one aged 80 or older), the study analyzed two additional independent replicas of 1 million unique cDNA reads from the same blood draw.

Concerning this clonotype: Its specific antigen is unknown. The input lacks base qualities; no much larger clone sits a single base away.

Donors were 39 systemically healthy Caucasian individuals from Russia aged roughly 6 to 90 years. Each donor gave approximately 9.3 milliliters of peripheral blood, collected into EDTA-treated Vacutainer tubes. Ficoll-Paque density-gradient centrifugation was used to isolate PBMCs, with at least 6 million per sample. Total RNA was extracted from PBMCs with Trizol reagent, with at least 5 micrograms obtained per sample. The percentages of naive CD45RAhigh/CD27high T cells were determined by flow cytometry on a PBMC aliquot from every donor. The full study reports these points: Donor CMV infection status was unknown, potentially confounding age-related changes in expanded clonotypes. Compared with the aged group, the long-lived group had more naive CD4+ T cells, fewer expanded clones and increased TCR diversity, suggesting age selection. Observed TCR beta diversity correlated strongly with the percentage of naive T cells measured by flow cytometry. Bulk unsorted PBMC profiling prevented conclusive comparison of naive and antigen-experienced compartments. Observed TCR beta diversity per million T cells fell roughly linearly with age, and a significant reduction was already apparent by age around 36. Estimates of total diversity based on one million sequenced T cells were regarded as lower bounds and as underestimates.

The method behind the library was 5' RACE. The sequencer listed for this sample is Illumina HiSeq 2500. The second PCR ran for about 7 to 11 cycles and used a J-beta primer mix along with a sample-barcoded 5' primer. A template-switch 5' adaptor carrying 12 random nucleotides introduced a unique molecular identifier onto each TCR beta cDNA molecule. Each sample yielded at least 3 million CDR3-containing paired-end reads. The Mint cDNA synthesis kit, primed by a TRBC-specific oligonucleotide, was used to synthesize first-strand cDNA from all RNA. After uracil-DNA glycosylase treatment, a first 18-cycle PCR used universal primers M1SS and BC2_uni_R on all cDNA. From the authors' description of their analysis: For normalization, 1 million high-quality reads, each with a distinct molecular identifier, were randomly selected from each sample. Reads sharing molecular identifiers were discarded rather than binned into consensus sequences. MiTCR, run with a Q25 quality threshold and the strictest error-elimination algorithm, handled CDR3 identification, clonotype clustering and error correction. A nonparametric unseen species model using Euler transformation provided a lower-bound estimate of total TCR beta diversity. TCRdb took the public reads, trimmed them with fastp at Q25, ran MiXCR for clone calling and kept in-frame beta chains. Here each entry gathers all rows of one CDR3 protein and keeps the most common genes and DNA. The V and J calls, along with clone size, are taken from TCRdb and not from the paper's own processing. The sample table holds 980,000 or so distinct CDR3 sequences, of which around 46% were seen once. Clones ranked in the top ten supply roughly 13% of the sample.

According to the germline V gene (reference sequence), CDR1 reads DFQATT and CDR2 reads SNEGSKA. V was cut back by 5 bases and J by 0 bases, leaving a gap of 17 bases between them. The CDR3, cysteine through phenylalanine, is 16 amino acids long. The sequence is cut down to CDR3 DNA, 48 bases in frame from base 1. This chain is built from TRBV20-1 and TRBJ1-3; the D gene is perhaps TRBD1, from 6 matching bases. The receptor comes from a man aged 30-40 years in good health. Sequencing used blood. CDR3 protein: CSAPDRQESSGNTIYF. The bases read TGCAGTGCTCCTGATCGACAGGAAAGCTCTGGAAACACCATATATTTT.